A single sample is the source of the 20 T cell receptor beta chains below, sequenced in a study of blood T cell repertoires in COVID-19. This table comes from immunoSEQ multiplex PCR, and its TCRdb copy is limited to in-frame clones, with some not included. The sample holds a few hundred thousand clones, over 75% seen once. The sample comprised peripheral blood. These receptors originate from a woman aged 65 to 85 with COVID-19, enrolled during active disease.

This rearrangement joins TRBV7-2 to TRBJ2-5, with 10 bases fitting TRBD2. The CDR3 has 16 amino acids. Germline-derived CDR1 and CDR2 are SGHTA and FQGNSA. Trimming removed 4 bases from V and 7 bases from J; junction bases left unmatched: 12. The CDR3, as DNA: TGTGCCAGCAGCTCCTTTTCGGCTAGCGGGAGAGGGACCCAGTACTTC. It yields the protein CASSSFSASGRGTQYF. Supplemented by reference TRBV7-2 and TRBJ2-5, the full variable domain reads GAGVSQSPSNKVTEKGKDVELRCDPISGHTALYWYRQSLGQGLEFLIYFQGNSAPDKSGLPSDRFSAERTGGSVSTLTIQRTQQEDSAVYLCASSSFSASGRGTQYFGPGTRLLVL.

The V call is TRBV7-8, the J call TRBJ1-1, with 11 bases that match TRBD1. The CDR3 runs to 15 residues. Per germline, CDR1 SGHVS and CDR2 FQNEAQ. J gave up 4 bases and V 5 bases, and 6 bases lay outside the gene matches. CDR3: CASSTPGTGGTEAFF. In DNA, the CDR3 is TGTGCCAGCAGCACGCCGGGGACAGGGGGCACTGAAGCTTTCTTT.

The rearrangement joins TRBV9 to TRBJ1-6; possibly TRBD1 for D (6 bases). This CDR3 comprises 15 residues. Deletions cut 0 bases from V and 5 bases from J, with 9 bases between. CDR1 is SGDLS and CDR2 is YYNGEE in the germline V gene. CDR3 protein: CASSVVDSNNSPLHF. The CDR3 DNA sequence: TGTGCCAGCAGCGTAGTGGACAGCAATAATTCACCCCTCCACTTT.

The chain links TRBV28 to TRBJ1-1, with 8 bases aligning to TRBD1. Germline V lookup: CDR1 MDHEN, CDR2 SYDVKM. The CDR3 has 15 amino acids. Trimming took 10 bases from V and 4 from J; bases not matched to a gene: 14. The CDR3 reads CATLYSDREGTEAFF. The CDR3 nucleotides read TGTGCCACCCTCTACTCGGACAGGGAGGGCACTGAAGCTTTCTTT. Full variable domain (outside the CDR3, taken from reference TRBV28 and TRBJ1-1): DVKVTQSSRYLVKRTGEKVFLECVQDMDHENMFWYRQDPGLGLRLIYFSYDVKMKEKGDIPEGYSVSREKKERFSLILESASTNQTSMYLCATLYSDREGTEAFFGQGTRLTVV.

The genes are TRBV11-2 and TRBJ1-2; 8 nucleotides align to TRBD1. Losses at the gene ends were 7 bases for V and 2 bases for J; bases not matched to a gene: 6. Looked up from germline, CDR1 is SGHAT and CDR2 is FQNNGV. The CDR3 consists of 14 residues. Here the CDR3 DNA reads TGTGCCAGCACCTACGGACAGGGAAACTATGGCTACACCTTC. Residues: CASTYGQGNYGYTF.

This chain uses TRBV6-5 with TRBJ1-5; 7 bases are shared with TRBD1. Trimming at V came to 5 bases and at J to 3 bases, leaving 4 bases not matched to a gene. In germline, CDR1 is MNHEY, CDR2 SVGAGI. This CDR3 spans 14 amino acids. In DNA form, the CDR3 reads TGTGCCAGCAGTAGACAGGGCACCAATCAGCCCCAGCATTTT. Its translation is CASSRQGTNQPQHF.

The chain links TRBV7-2 to TRBJ1-2, with 7 positions matching TRBD1. V was clipped by 3 bases and J by 9 bases; unmatched bases: 7. Germline loops: CDR1 SGHTA, CDR2 FQGNSA. The CDR3 has 13 residues. CDR3 loop: CASSFDREVRYTF. The CDR3 nucleotides read TGTGCCAGCAGCTTCGACAGGGAGGTGCGCTACACCTTC. The full variable domain, completed using reference TRBV7-2 and TRBJ1-2, is GAGVSQSPSNKVTEKGKDVELRCDPISGHTALYWYRQSLGQGLEFLIYFQGNSAPDKSGLPSDRFSAERTGGSVSTLTIQRTQQEDSAVYLCASSFDREVRYTFGSGTRLTVV.

The rearrangement uses TRBV10-3 and TRBJ1-1; possible D gene TRBD1, 6 bases. The CDR3 covers 15 residues. CDR1 is ENHRY and CDR2 is SYGVKD in the germline V gene. Trimming removed 1 base at V and 5 bases at J, with 14 bases between. CDR3 residues: CAISELGHPNTEAFF. CDR3 DNA sequence: TGTGCCATCAGTGAGTTGGGACACCCGAATACTGAAGCTTTCTTT.

This clone was found once. The chain links TRBV30 to TRBJ1-2; maybe TRBD1 (6 bases). V lost 0 bases, J lost 5 bases, and 13 bases lay in between. The CDR3 extends over 14 amino acids. Germline-derived CDR1 and CDR2 are GTSNPN and SVGIG (reference sequence). The CDR3 loop is CAWSVITGMYGYTF. The CDR3 nucleotides are TGTGCCTGGAGTGTAATCACAGGGATGTATGGCTACACCTTC.

V and J are TRBV24-1 and TRBJ2-5; 7 bases map to TRBD1. V was clipped by 4 bases and J by 5 bases; unmatched bases: 6. The CDR3 length is 14 residues. Germline V gene sequence: CDR1 KGHDR, CDR2 SFDVKD. The CDR3 here is CATSEPTGRETQYF. The CDR3 coding sequence is TGTGCCACCAGTGAGCCGACAGGGCGGGAGACCCAGTACTTC.

The chain joins TRBV15 to TRBJ2-1; TRBD1 might be the D (7 bases). From germline, CDR1 is LNHNV and CDR2 YYDKDF (reference sequence). V was trimmed by 0 bases and J by 8 bases, leaving 17 bases between them. The CDR3 sequence is 16 residues long. CDR3: CATSRERDSPPHEQFF. The CDR3 DNA is TGTGCCACCAGCAGAGAGCGGGACAGCCCTCCGCATGAGCAGTTCTTC.

As DNA, the CDR3 is TGTGCCAGCAGTCCCGACAGGGGTCGAGGGACTGAAGCTTTCTTT. This gives the protein CASSPDRGRGTEAFF. The rearrangement joins TRBV28 to TRBJ1-1; 8 bases map to TRBD1. This CDR3 region has 15 residues. V lost 5 bases and J lost 5; bases outside the gene matches: 10. Germline V CDR1 and CDR2: MDHEN, SYDVKM.

The chain recombines TRBV28 with TRBJ1-4; 7 bases are shared with TRBD1. Per germline, CDR1 MDHEN and CDR2 SYDVKM. This CDR3 spans 15 amino acids. V lost 5 bases, J lost 7 bases, and 10 bases stayed unmatched. CDR3 in amino acids: CASSLNRGLGEKLFF. The CDR3 coding sequence is TGTGCCAGCAGTCTAAACAGGGGCTTGGGTGAAAAACTGTTTTTT.

The chain combines TRBV5-1 with TRBJ2-4, with D uncertain. Germline CDR1 SGHRS, CDR2 YFSETQ. There are 16 residues in the CDR3. V lost 3 bases and J lost 12, with 25 bases in between. The CDR3 nucleotides read TGCGCCAGCAGCTCGGAGCCAAACCTAATTCCGCGTTCTCAGTACTTC. Translating gives CASSSEPNLIPRSQYF.

CDR3 loop: CASSGLPLDYGYTF. DNA for the CDR3: TGTGCCAGCAGTGGACTACCGCTGGACTATGGCTACACCTTC. The V and J genes are TRBV25-1 and TRBJ1-2; D ambiguous. Deletions cut 4 bases from V and 3 bases from J, with 12 bases between. CDR1 MGHDK and CDR2 SYGVNS come from the germline V gene. The CDR3 length is 14 residues.

The V gene is TRBV19, the J gene TRBJ2-7; a possible D gene is TRBD2 (5 bases). Germline V gives CDR1 LNHDA, CDR2 SQIVND (reference sequence). The V and J ends lost 4 bases and 5 bases respectively, with 12 bases between them. There are 13 residues in the CDR3. CDR3 sequence (DNA): TGTGCCAGTAGTACAATGAGCGGCCACGAGCAGTACTTC. It yields the protein CASSTMSGHEQYF.

The chain recombines TRBV7-2 with TRBJ2-1, with 9 bases aligning to TRBD2. The germline V gene has CDR1 SGHTA and CDR2 FQGNSA. Trimming removed 1 base from V and 12 bases from J; junction bases left unmatched: 7. This CDR3 contains 14 residues. CDR3 DNA sequence: TGTGCCAGCAGCTTAGTTCTGCGGGAGGGCTGGCAGTTCTTC. Residues: CASSLVLREGWQFF. The full variable domain, its missing parts supplied by reference TRBV7-2 and TRBJ2-1, is GAGVSQSPSNKVTEKGKDVELRCDPISGHTALYWYRQSLGQGLEFLIYFQGNSAPDKSGLPSDRFSAERTGGSVSTLTIQRTQQEDSAVYLCASSLVLREGWQFFGPGTRLTVL.

The chain combines TRBV5-1 with TRBJ2-4; 7 positions match TRBD2. The V gene's germline CDR1 is SGHRS and CDR2 YFSETQ. The V and J ends lost 1 base and 8 bases, in that order; junction bases with no gene match: 9. CDR3 size: 15 residues. The CDR3 DNA reads as TGCGCCAGCAGCTTGAGTCAGGGAGGGTACGACATTCAGTACTTC. It yields the protein CASSLSQGGYDIQYF.

The V and J genes are TRBV5-1 and TRBJ2-1, with 7 nucleotides matching TRBD1. V gave up 2 bases and J gave up 9 bases; unmatched junction bases: 2. From germline, CDR1 is SGHRS and CDR2 YFSETQ. The CDR3 has 12 amino acids. The CDR3 sequence: CASSFDRAEQFF. The CDR3 nucleotides read TGCGCCAGCAGCTTCGACAGGGCTGAGCAGTTCTTC.

The J gene is TRBJ2-2, the V gene TRBV9, with TRBD2 identical over 9 bases. V was pared by 0 bases and J by 6 bases, with 9 bases of the junction left unmatched. CDR3 length: 17 residues. CDR1 and CDR2 (germline): SGDLS, YYNGEE. CDR3 sequence reads: CASSVVGGSGRSGELFF. The CDR3 bases are TGTGCCAGCAGCGTAGTCGGGGGGAGCGGGAGGTCCGGGGAGCTGTTTTTT.